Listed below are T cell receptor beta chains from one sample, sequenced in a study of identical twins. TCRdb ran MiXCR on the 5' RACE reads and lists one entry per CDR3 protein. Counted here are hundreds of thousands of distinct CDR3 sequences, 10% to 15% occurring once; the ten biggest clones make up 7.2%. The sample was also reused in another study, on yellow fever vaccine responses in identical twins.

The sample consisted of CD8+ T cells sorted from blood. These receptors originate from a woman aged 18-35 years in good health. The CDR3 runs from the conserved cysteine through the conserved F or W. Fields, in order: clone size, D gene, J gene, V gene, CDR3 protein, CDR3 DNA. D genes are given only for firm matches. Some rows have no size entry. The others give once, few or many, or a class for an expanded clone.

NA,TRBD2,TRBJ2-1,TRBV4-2,CASSENPRGGQGGNEQFF,TGTGCCAGCAGCGAAAACCCCCGGGGGGGTCAAGGGGGCAATGAGCAGTTCTTC
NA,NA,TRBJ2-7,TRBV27,CASSVSSGTSYEQYF,TGTGCCAGCAGTGTAAGCTCCGGGACCTCGTACGAGCAGTACTTC
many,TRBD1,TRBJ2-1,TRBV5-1,CASSSSPGGGQFF,TGCGCCAGCAGCTCATCACCAGGGGGTGGGCAGTTCTTC
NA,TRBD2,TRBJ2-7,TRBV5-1,CASSSGGTRSEQYF,TGCGCCAGCAGTTCGGGAGGGACCCGTAGCGAGCAGTACTTC
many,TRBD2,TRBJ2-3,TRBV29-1,CSTAGTSGTTTDTQYF,TGCAGCACCGCCGGGACTAGCGGAACTACCACAGATACGCAGTATTTT
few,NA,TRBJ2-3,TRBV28,CASSTIGAGERTDTQYF,TGTGCCAGCAGTACCATAGGGGCGGGCGAACGCACAGATACGCAGTATTTT
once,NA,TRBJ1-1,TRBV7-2,CASTLGGGAEAFF,TGTGCCAGCACCTTAGGCGGGGGTGCCGAAGCTTTCTTT
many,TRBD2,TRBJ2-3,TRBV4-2,CASSERLAGADTQYF,TGTGCCAGCAGCGAGCGGCTAGCGGGAGCAGATACGCAGTATTTT
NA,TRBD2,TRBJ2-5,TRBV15,CATSRGAGGPGYQETQYF,TGTGCCACCAGCAGGGGAGCGGGAGGGCCCGGGTACCAAGAGACCCAGTACTTC
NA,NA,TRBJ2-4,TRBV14,CASSQDRGGPTGNIQYF,TGTGCCAGCAGCCAAGATCGGGGCGGACCAACTGGGAACATTCAGTACTTC
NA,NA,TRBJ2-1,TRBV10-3,CAISEGIAAGNEQFF,TGTGCCATCAGTGAAGGTATAGCGGCCGGCAATGAGCAGTTCTTC
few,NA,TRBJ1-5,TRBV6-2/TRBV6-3,CASSYIQTWNQPQHF,TGTGCCAGCAGTTACATACAGACATGGAATCAGCCCCAGCATTTT
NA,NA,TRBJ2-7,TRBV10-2,CASSEWATLSYEQYF,TGCGCCAGCAGTGAGTGGGCAACACTCTCCTACGAGCAGTACTTC
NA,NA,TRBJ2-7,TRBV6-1,CASSQARWSYEQYF,TGTGCCAGCAGTCAAGCACGGTGGAGCTACGAGCAGTACTTC
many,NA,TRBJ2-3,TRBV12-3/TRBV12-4,CASSFPRPSGTDTQYF,TGTGCCAGCAGTTTCCCCCGCCCTAGCGGCACAGATACGCAGTATTTT
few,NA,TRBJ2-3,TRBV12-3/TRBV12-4,CAILGTDTQYF,TGTGCCATCCTCGGCACAGATACGCAGTATTTT
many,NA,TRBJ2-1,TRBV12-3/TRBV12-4,CASSTTRGHEQFF,TGTGCCAGCAGTACCACAAGGGGCCATGAGCAGTTCTTC
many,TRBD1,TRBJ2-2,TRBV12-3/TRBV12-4,CASGDREEAGELFF,TGTGCCAGCGGGGACAGGGAGGAGGCCGGGGAGCTGTTTTTT
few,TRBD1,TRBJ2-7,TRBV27,CASSFPLGQGYEQYF,TGTGCCAGCAGTTTCCCTTTGGGACAGGGCTACGAGCAGTACTTC
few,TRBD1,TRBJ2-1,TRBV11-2,CASSLDRGTEAYNEQFF,TGTGCCAGCAGCTTAGATCGTGGGACAGAGGCATACAATGAGCAGTTCTTC
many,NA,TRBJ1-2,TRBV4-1,CASSPHDNGGNGYTF,TGCGCCAGCAGCCCCCATGACAACGGGGGCAATGGCTACACCTTC
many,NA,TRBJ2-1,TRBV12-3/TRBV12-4,CASSLANEQFF,TGTGCCAGCAGCTTAGCCAATGAGCAGTTCTTC
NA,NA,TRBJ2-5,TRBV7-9,CASSLRSVGVQETQYF,TGTGCCAGCAGCTTACGATCGGTGGGAGTCCAAGAGACCCAGTACTTC
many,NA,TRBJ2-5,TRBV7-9,CASSPPDRNQETQYF,TGTGCCAGCAGCCCACCTGATAGAAACCAAGAGACCCAGTACTTC
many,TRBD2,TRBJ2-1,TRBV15,CATSESGRAGYEQFF,TGTGCCACCAGCGAGAGCGGGAGGGCCGGTTATGAGCAGTTCTTC
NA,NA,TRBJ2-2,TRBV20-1,CSARDPGEDTGELFF,TGCAGTGCTAGAGATCCGGGAGAGGACACCGGGGAGCTGTTTTTT
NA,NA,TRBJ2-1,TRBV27,CASSLSRGSSYNEQFF,TGTGCCAGCAGTTTATCGCGTGGGAGCTCCTACAATGAGCAGTTCTTC
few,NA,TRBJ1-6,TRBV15,CATSQQEGNSPLHF,TGTGCCACCAGCCAGCAAGAGGGTAATTCACCCCTCCACTTT
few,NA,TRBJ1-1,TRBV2,CASSGVQYNTEAFF,TGTGCCAGCAGTGGGGTACAGTATAACACTGAAGCTTTCTTT
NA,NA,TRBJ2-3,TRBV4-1,CASSQDLGQNPRVDTQYF,TGCGCCAGCAGCCAAGATTTGGGACAAAACCCACGAGTAGATACGCAGTATTTT
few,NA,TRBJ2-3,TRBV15,CATSTPFDTQYF,TGTGCCACCAGCACCCCCTTTGATACGCAGTATTTT
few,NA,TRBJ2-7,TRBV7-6,CASSTRQALSYEQYF,TGTGCCAGCAGCACCCGACAGGCGCTCTCCTACGAGCAGTACTTC
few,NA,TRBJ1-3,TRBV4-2,CASSQDGGLSGNTIYF,TGTGCCAGCAGCCAAGATGGAGGTCTCTCTGGAAACACCATATATTTT
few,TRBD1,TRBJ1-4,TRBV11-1,CASSWVWAQQGADEKLFF,TGTGCCAGCAGCTGGGTGTGGGCTCAACAGGGGGCGGATGAAAAACTGTTTTTT
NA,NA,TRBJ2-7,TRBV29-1,CSVEATGTYEQYF,TGCAGCGTTGAAGCCACGGGAACTTACGAGCAGTACTTC
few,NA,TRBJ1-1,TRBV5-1,CASGGSNTEAFF,TGCGCCAGCGGGGGATCGAACACTGAAGCTTTCTTT
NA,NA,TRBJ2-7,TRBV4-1,CASSHQQRDYEQYF,TGCGCCAGCAGCCATCAGCAGCGTGACTACGAGCAGTACTTC
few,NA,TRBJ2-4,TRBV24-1,CATSGTGQGNIQYF,TGTGCCACCAGTGGAACAGGGCAGGGAAACATTCAGTACTTC
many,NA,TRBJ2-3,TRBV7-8,CASSLVGSDTQYF,TGTGCCAGCAGCTTAGTTGGATCAGATACGCAGTATTTT
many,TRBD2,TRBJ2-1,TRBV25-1,CASRIRDKRTSGFYNEQFF,TGTGCCAGCAGGATCCGGGACAAAAGGACTAGCGGGTTCTACAATGAGCAGTTCTTC
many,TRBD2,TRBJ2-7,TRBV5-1,CASRGDNYEQYF,TGCGCCAGCCGGGGGGATAACTACGAGCAGTACTTC
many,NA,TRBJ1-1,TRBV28,CASSFPMNTEAFF,TGTGCCAGCAGTTTCCCTATGAACACTGAAGCTTTCTTT
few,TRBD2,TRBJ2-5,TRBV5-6,CASSLAGGGVETQYF,TGTGCCAGCAGCTTGGCTGGGGGGGGAGTAGAGACCCAGTACTTC
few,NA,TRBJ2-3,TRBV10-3,CAISEAAYADTQYF,TGTGCCATCAGCGAAGCTGCATACGCCGATACGCAGTATTTT
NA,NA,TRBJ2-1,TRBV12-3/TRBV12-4,CASDAWGLGVGEQFF,TGTGCCAGCGACGCATGGGGATTAGGGGTAGGTGAGCAGTTCTTC
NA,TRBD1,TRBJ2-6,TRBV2,CASSDLTGALSGANVLTF,TGTGCCAGCAGTGATCTTACAGGGGCACTCTCTGGGGCCAACGTCCTGACTTTC
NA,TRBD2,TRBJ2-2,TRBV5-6,CASSLGRGRNTGELFF,TGTGCCAGCAGTCTCGGCCGCGGGAGAAACACCGGGGAGCTGTTTTTT